These T cell receptor beta chains were read from a single sample in a study of OX40 agonist ivuxolimab in advanced cancers. Using immunoSEQ multiplex PCR, the repertoire was profiled, and TCRdb retains in-frame clones only, with some absent. There are 55,000 to 90,000 clones in the sample; around 88% occur only once, and over 2% lies in the top ten. Sequencing was performed on CD4+ or CD8+ T cells sorted from blood, taken in a trial of the OX40 agonist ivuxolimab. Receptor source: an adult with an advanced solid tumor such as melanoma, head and neck, liver or kidney cancer. CDR3s include the opening cysteine and the closing phenylalanine or tryptophan. Each record gives: J gene, V gene, D gene, clone size, CDR3 protein, CDR3 DNA. A D gene is named only where the DNA matches it firmly. The size entry is marked missing in some rows and otherwise reads once, few, many or a size class.

TRBJ2-3	TRBV11-3	TRBD2	-	CASSSSLADPTDTQYF	TGTGCCAGCAGCTCGTCTCTAGCGGACCCCACAGATACGCAGTATTTT
TRBJ1-2	TRBV5-4	-	-	CASSLDPAYGYTF	TGTGCCAGCAGCTTGGATCCAGCCTATGGCTACACCTTC
TRBJ1-2	TRBV5-6	-	-	CASSLPGANYGYTF	TGTGCCAGCAGCCTCCCCGGGGCGAACTATGGCTACACCTTC
TRBJ2-2	TRBV18	-	-	CASSPSANTGELFF	TGTGCCAGCTCACCATCTGCGAACACCGGGGAGCTGTTTTTT
TRBJ1-4	TRBV5-4	-	-	CASSLGGNLELFF	TGTGCCAGCAGCTTGGGGGGCAACCTGGAACTGTTTTTT
TRBJ2-3	TRBV4-2	TRBD2	-	CASSLYSGREDTQYF	TGTGCCAGCAGCCTGTATAGCGGGAGGGAAGATACGCAGTATTTT
TRBJ2-2	TRBV11-2	-	-	CASSLGHRDTGELFF	TGTGCCAGCAGTCTGGGACACAGGGATACCGGGGAGCTGTTTTTT
TRBJ1-3	TRBV28	-	-	CASSAGGINTIYF	TGTGCCAGCAGTGCAGGTGGAATAAACACCATATATTTT
TRBJ2-7	TRBV5-5	-	-	CASSLGPSSYEQYF	TGTGCCAGCAGCCTGGGACCGAGCTCCTACGAGCAGTACTTC
TRBJ2-3	TRBV4-2	-	-	CASSPGPTDTQYF	TGTGCCAGCAGCCCAGGACCTACAGATACGCAGTATTTT
TRBJ2-1	TRBV6-6	TRBD2	once	CASSRGSSYNEQFF	TGTGCCAGCAGCCGCGGGAGCTCCTACAATGAGCAGTTCTTC
TRBJ1-5	TRBV18	-	-	CASSPTGRVGNQPQHF	TGTGCCAGCTCACCAACAGGCAGGGTGGGCAATCAGCCCCAGCATTTT
TRBJ2-3	TRBV11-3	-	-	CASSLDRSTDTQYF	TGTGCCAGCAGCTTAGACAGGAGCACAGATACGCAGTATTTT
TRBJ1-5	TRBV30	-	-	CAFGQPPGQPQHF	TGTGCCTTTGGACAGCCTCCCGGTCAGCCCCAGCATTTT
TRBJ2-5	TRBV28	TRBD1	-	CASRPGTGSWETQYF	TGTGCCAGCAGACCCGGGACAGGGTCGTGGGAGACCCAGTACTTC
TRBJ2-3	TRBV10-2	-	once	CASSEVLATDTQYF	TGCGCCAGCAGTGAGGTATTAGCGACAGATACGCAGTATTTT
TRBJ2-3	TRBV30	-	-	CAWSVGGLGSQYF	TGTGCCTGGAGTGTAGGGGGGTTGGGTTCGCAGTATTTT
TRBJ2-5	TRBV7-9	-	-	CASSPQGEETQYF	TGTGCCAGCAGCCCCCAGGGAGAGGAGACCCAGTACTTC
TRBJ2-4	TRBV10-3	TRBD1	few	CAIRGQGAGIQYF	TGTGCCATCAGAGGACAGGGGGCTGGCATTCAGTACTTC
TRBJ1-5	TRBV28	-	few	CASSLQGQPQHF	TGTGCCAGCAGTCTTCAGGGTCAGCCCCAGCATTTT
TRBJ2-7	TRBV28	TRBD2	-	CASSLPGTSGYEQYF	TGTGCCAGCAGTTTACCCGGGACTAGCGGCTACGAGCAGTACTTC
TRBJ1-3	TRBV5-1	-	-	CASRGSGNTIYF	TGCGCCAGCCGGGGCTCTGGAAACACCATATATTTT
TRBJ1-2	TRBV5-8	-	-	CASSLGGTGYTF	TGTGCCAGCAGCTTGGGAGGTACCGGCTACACCTTC
TRBJ1-5	TRBV4-1	-	-	CASSHIRRVRGNQPQHF	TGCGCCAGCAGCCACATACGAAGGGTGCGGGGCAATCAGCCCCAGCATTTT
TRBJ2-7	TRBV6-6	-	-	CASSYSSTSYEQYF	TGTGCCAGCAGTTACTCCTCTACCTCCTACGAGCAGTACTTC
TRBJ2-5	TRBV2	-	-	CASSEEQGETQYF	TGTGCCAGCAGTGAAGAACAGGGAGAGACCCAGTACTTC
TRBJ1-2	TRBV28	-	-	CASSLSGYGYTF	TGTGCCAGCAGTTTAAGTGGCTATGGCTACACCTTC
TRBJ2-4	TRBV7-8	-	-	CASSPWELTAKNIQYF	TGTGCCAGCAGTCCCTGGGAGCTGACGGCCAAAAACATTCAGTACTTC
TRBJ1-5	TRBV28	-	-	CASSSGFQPQHF	TGTGCCAGCAGTTCAGGGTTCCAGCCCCAGCATTTT
TRBJ2-3	TRBV29-1	-	-	CSVLLSDSSTDTQYF	TGCAGCGTACTACTTTCCGATTCTAGCACAGATACGCAGTATTTT
TRBJ2-6	TRBV5-4	TRBD1	once	CASTHRGRGANVLTF	TGTGCCAGCACCCACAGGGGACGAGGGGCCAACGTCCTGACTTTC
TRBJ2-3	TRBV30	-	-	CAWSERNTDTQYF	TGTGCCTGGAGTGAGCGAAACACAGATACGCAGTATTTT
TRBJ2-3	TRBV29-1	-	-	CSVSDGDTQYF	TGCAGCGTCTCCGACGGAGATACGCAGTATTTT
TRBJ1-2	TRBV4-2	TRBD1	once	CASSLPGQSAANYGYTF	TGTGCCAGCAGCCTCCCGGGACAGTCCGCCGCTAACTATGGCTACACCTTC
TRBJ2-5	TRBV18	-	-	CASSPTELETQYF	TGTGCCAGCTCACCAACCGAATTGGAGACCCAGTACTTC
TRBJ2-3	TRBV6-6	TRBD1	-	CASTLTGGSTDTQYF	TGTGCCAGCACCCTGACAGGGGGTAGCACAGATACGCAGTATTTT
TRBJ2-5	TRBV5-1	-	once	CASSSTYQETQYF	TGCGCCAGCAGCTCAACCTACCAAGAGACCCAGTACTTC
TRBJ2-4	TRBV6-1	-	once	CASSDKGEWAKNIQYF	TGTGCCAGCAGTGATAAGGGAGAGTGGGCCAAAAACATTCAGTACTTC
TRBJ1-1	TRBV7-2	-	-	CASSARFGALNTEAFF	TGTGCCAGCAGCGCACGCTTTGGGGCGCTGAACACTGAAGCTTTCTTT
TRBJ2-1	TRBV11-3	TRBD2	-	CASGHRLAGGSYNEQFF	TGTGCCAGCGGCCATAGACTAGCGGGAGGTTCCTACAATGAGCAGTTCTTC
TRBJ2-5	TRBV25-1	TRBD1	-	CASSEGDRHRETQYF	TGTGCCAGCAGTGAAGGGGACAGACACCGGGAGACCCAGTACTTC
TRBJ2-7	TRBV15	-	-	CATSRESSGGYEQYF	TGTGCCACCAGCAGAGAGAGCTCTGGGGGGTACGAGCAGTACTTC
TRBJ2-5	TRBV6-5	-	-	CASSYDSKQETQYF	TGTGCCAGCAGTTACGACAGCAAGCAAGAGACCCAGTACTTC
TRBJ2-3	TRBV28	TRBD2	-	CASREPSGSGAGTDTQYF	TGTGCCAGCAGAGAGCCTAGCGGGAGTGGGGCTGGCACAGATACGCAGTATTTT
TRBJ2-7	TRBV6-5	-	once	CASSYSLGGGYEQYF	TGTGCCAGCAGTTACTCCCTAGGCGGAGGCTACGAGCAGTACTTC
TRBJ2-2	TRBV25-1	-	-	CASSQGSDTGELFF	TGTGCCAGCAGCCAGGGATCTGACACCGGGGAGCTGTTTTTT
TRBJ1-1	TRBV14	-	-	CASSLANGGTEAFF	TGTGCCAGCAGCCTCGCAAACGGGGGCACTGAAGCTTTCTTT
TRBJ2-1	TRBV11-3	TRBD2	-	CASRMGLAGDQQQFF	TGTGCCAGCAGAATGGGACTAGCGGGGGACCAACAGCAGTTCTTC
TRBJ1-3	TRBV5-1	-	-	CASTTGTSENTIYF	TGCGCCAGCACCACCGGGACATCGGAAAACACCATATATTTT
TRBJ1-2	TRBV28	TRBD1	-	CASSLLTGGQGGGYTF	TGTGCCAGCAGTTTATTAACGGGGGGACAGGGGGGTGGCTACACCTTC
TRBJ1-2	TRBV23-1	-	-	CASSPELRRDYGYTF	TGCGCCAGCAGTCCAGAACTCCGGAGGGACTATGGCTACACCTTC
TRBJ2-5	TRBV18	-	-	CASSPRGRQETQYF	TGTGCCAGCTCACCGCGGGGACGGCAAGAGACCCAGTACTTC
TRBJ2-3	TRBV18	TRBD1	-	CASSPTGGDTQYF	TGTGCCAGCTCACCGACAGGGGGGGATACGCAGTATTTT